This T cell receptor (beta chain) appears in the sequencing data of a study of early T cells in non-severe SARS-CoV-2 infection. Study overall: Sequenced bulk RNA came from whole blood that was unsorted, and chains were unpaired. Findings and caveats of the study: VDJdb matching skewed toward anti-spike CD8 responses, missing private and CD4 specificities.

In its sample, this clonotype was seen many times. Its antigen is still unknown. Separate cDNA molecules each had unique molecular identifiers attached to them. Each CDR3 protein is one row after TCRdb ran MiXCR on the 5' RACE reads. This table has 54,000 or so distinct CDR3 sequences, 10% to 15% appearing once. CDR1 is SGHNT and CDR2 is YYREEE in the germline V gene (reference sequence). The CDR3 loop spans 14 amino acids. The ends were cut back, 4 bases at V and 9 bases at J, with 17 bases in the middle. This TCR derives from an adult who was a healthcare worker with PCR-confirmed SARS-CoV-2 infection or an uninfected control (not recorded which). What was sequenced was whole blood. The genes are TRBV5-4 and TRBJ1-5, with no clear D. This chain's CDR3 is CASSGGPDQWPQHF. The CDR3 bases are TGTGCCAGCAGCGGCGGACCGGACCAATGGCCCCAGCATTTT.